What follows are 4 T cell receptor beta chains derived from one specimen sequenced in a study of blood T cells in healthy people across ages. Then a second PCR, running roughly 7 to 11 cycles, was carried out with a sample-barcoded 5' primer and a J-beta primer mix. MiXCR, applied by TCRdb to the 5' RACE reads, yields one record per CDR3 protein. The sample holds 1.5 million or so distinct CDR3 sequences, roughly 40% seen once. Sequencing used blood. The receptors were sampled from a woman aged 18 to 35 in good health.

The sample holds a few counts of this clonotype. The chain joins TRBV7-9 to TRBJ2-4; the D is unclear. The CDR3 runs 16 residues. CDR1 and CDR2 (germline): SEHNR, FQNEAQ (reference sequence). V was pared by 1 base and J by 0 bases, with 10 bases between. The CDR3: CASSLGVELAKNIQYF. The CDR3 bases are TGTGCCAGCAGCTTAGGGGTGGAGCTAGCCAAAAACATTCAGTACTTC.

The chain combines TRBV10-2 with TRBJ2-5, with TRBD2 matching 7 bases. The CDR3 covers 15 residues. Trimming removed 6 bases from V and 1 base from J; junction bases left unmatched: 8. CDR1 is WSHSY, CDR2 SAAADI, per germline. The CDR3 region has the DNA TGCGCCAGCAGAGACCTCCGGGGGGTCCAAGAGACCCAGTACTTC. Translation: CASRDLRGVQETQYF.

This clonotype was seen once. The chain has TRBV28 and TRBJ1-5; D not certain. This CDR3 is built from 15 residues. V was trimmed by 2 bases and J by 5 bases, leaving 13 bases between them. CDR1 and CDR2 from the germline V gene are MDHEN and SYDVKM. CDR3 sequence (DNA): TGTGCCAGCAGTTTAGAGGGAGATCTCGATCAGCCCCAGCATTTT. Its translation: CASSLEGDLDQPQHF. Supplemented by reference TRBV28 and TRBJ1-5, the full variable domain reads DVKVTQSSRYLVKRTGEKVFLECVQDMDHENMFWYRQDPGLGLRLIYFSYDVKMKEKGDIPEGYSVSREKKERFSLILESASTNQTSMYLCASSLEGDLDQPQHFGDGTRLSIL.

The V gene is TRBV5-1, the J gene TRBJ1-1; 7 positions agree with TRBD1. Germline trimming cut 4 bases from V and 1 base from J; bases unmatched to any gene: 7. Germline-derived CDR1 and CDR2 are SGHRS and YFSETQ. This CDR3 region has 15 residues. CDR3 in amino acids: CASSGGWDRNTEAFF. As DNA, the CDR3 is TGCGCCAGCAGCGGGGGATGGGACAGGAACACTGAAGCTTTCTTT.